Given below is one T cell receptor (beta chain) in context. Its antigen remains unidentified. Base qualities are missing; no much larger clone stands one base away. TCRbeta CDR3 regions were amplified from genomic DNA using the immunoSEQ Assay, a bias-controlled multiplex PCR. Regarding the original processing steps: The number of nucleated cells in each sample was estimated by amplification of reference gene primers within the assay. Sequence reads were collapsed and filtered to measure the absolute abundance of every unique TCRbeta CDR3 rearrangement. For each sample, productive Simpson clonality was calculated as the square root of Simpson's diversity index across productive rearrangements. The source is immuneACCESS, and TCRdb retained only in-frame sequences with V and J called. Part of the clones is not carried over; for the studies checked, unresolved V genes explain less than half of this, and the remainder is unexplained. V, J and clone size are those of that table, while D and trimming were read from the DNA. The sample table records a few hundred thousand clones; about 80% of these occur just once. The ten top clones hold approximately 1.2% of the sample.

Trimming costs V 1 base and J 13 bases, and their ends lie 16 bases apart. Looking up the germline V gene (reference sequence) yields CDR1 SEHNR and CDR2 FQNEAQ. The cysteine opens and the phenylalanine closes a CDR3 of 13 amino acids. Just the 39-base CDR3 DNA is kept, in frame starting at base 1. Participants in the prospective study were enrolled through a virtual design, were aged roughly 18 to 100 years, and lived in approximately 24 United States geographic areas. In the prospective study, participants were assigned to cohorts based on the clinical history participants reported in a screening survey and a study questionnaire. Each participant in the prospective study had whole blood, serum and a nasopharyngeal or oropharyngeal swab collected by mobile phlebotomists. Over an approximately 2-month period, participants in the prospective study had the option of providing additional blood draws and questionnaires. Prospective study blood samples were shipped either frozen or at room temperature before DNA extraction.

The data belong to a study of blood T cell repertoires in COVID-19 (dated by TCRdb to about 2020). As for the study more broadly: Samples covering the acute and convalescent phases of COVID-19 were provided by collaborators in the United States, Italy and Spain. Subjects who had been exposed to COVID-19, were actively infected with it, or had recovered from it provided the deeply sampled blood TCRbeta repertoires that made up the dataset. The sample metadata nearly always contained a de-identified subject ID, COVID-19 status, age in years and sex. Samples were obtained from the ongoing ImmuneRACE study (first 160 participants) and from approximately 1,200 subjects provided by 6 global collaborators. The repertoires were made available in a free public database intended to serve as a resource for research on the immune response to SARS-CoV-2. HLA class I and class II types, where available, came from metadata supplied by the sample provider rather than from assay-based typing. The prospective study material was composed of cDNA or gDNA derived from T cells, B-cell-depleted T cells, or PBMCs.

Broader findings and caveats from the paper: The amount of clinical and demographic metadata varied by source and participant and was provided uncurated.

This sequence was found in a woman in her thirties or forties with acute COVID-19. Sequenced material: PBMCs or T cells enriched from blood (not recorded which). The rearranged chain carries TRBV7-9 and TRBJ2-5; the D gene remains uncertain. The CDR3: CASSLGPQLYPYF. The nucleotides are TGTGCCAGCAGCTTAGGGCCACAGCTTTACCCGTACTTC.